The clone carrying this T cell receptor (beta chain) was observed a few times. The CDR3 is 14 residues long. Trimming removed 6 bases from V and 4 bases from J, with 14 bases in between. Germline CDR1 ENHRY, CDR2 SYGVKD. These data come from a study of shared clonotypes between healthy human individuals. For the study at large: Donor composition was two women and three men, aged 18 to 49.

Assay used: immunoSEQ multiplex PCR; TCRdb lists only in-frame clones, some missing. In the table there are 450,000 to 500,000 clones, about three quarters of which are singletons. This clonotype was obtained from a woman aged 40 to 55 in good health. Some clones in this sample may be carry-over from other donors' samples. The chain uses TRBV10-3 and TRBJ2-3, with D unclear. What was sequenced was PBMCs. The CDR3 sequence: CAISPRLGPDTQYF. The CDR3 nucleotides read TGTGCCATCAGCCCCCGACTTGGACCAGATACGCAGTATTTT.